This TCR beta chain was identified during a study of shared clonotypes between healthy human individuals (dated by TCRdb to about 2020). For the wider study: Three men and a couple of women, aged 18 to 49 years, made up the cohort. Libraries were prepared and TCR repertoires were sequenced by different laboratories using diverse techniques, in order to increase sequencing depth and limit assay-specific biases. Between about 0.85 and 9.5 billion PBMCs per donor were obtained by leukapheresis. For each donor, three plates each were used for CD4 naive and CD4 memory, two plates were used for CD8 naive, and one plate was used for CD8 memory. Blood TCR repertoires of about five healthy adults were deeply sequenced to estimate repertoire size and the extent of clonotype sharing between individuals.

V sheds 6 bases and J sheds 6 bases, leaving 11 bases between their ends. CDR1 and CDR2 are drawn from the germline V gene: SNHLY, FYNNEI. The CDR3 goes from the cysteine to the phenylalanine over 12 residues. The CDR3 DNA has 36 bases and is translated from base 1. Concerning this clone itself: Its cognate antigen has yet to be identified. No clone much larger than this one lies a single base away; base qualities are absent.

Using the deep immunoSEQ assay, TCR CDR3 regions were amplified from genomic DNA by multiplex PCR. Extracted genomic DNA from each cell subset was spread evenly across all wells of several immunoSEQ 96-well plates, with each plate serving as a replicate. Each replicate PCR for sorted subsets received about 200 ng genomic DNA, equal to roughly 29,000 T cell genomes. Purified libraries were measured with a Qubit 3.0 fluorometer, size-checked on a Bioanalyzer 2100, and measured again with the KAPA Library Quantification kit. Every immunoSEQ 96-well plate was sequenced on a separate single-read 150-cycle Illumina NextSeq 550 flow cell. As for the authors' bioinformatics: Because only junctional sequences without quality scores were contained in the immunoSEQ output, filtering matching that applied to full-length reads could not be performed. Sequences were annotated with PyIR, a Python wrapper for IgBLAST v1.9, and V/J genes and CDR3 were assigned using IMGT germline references. Reads with weak V/J assignments (E-value above 1e-6), missing CDR3, stop codons, out-of-frame junctions, or ambiguous translated residues were removed. V3J clonotypes were defined by identical inferred V gene, J gene, and CDR3 amino acid sequence. Percentage overlap between repertoires was calculated by dividing the number of shared unique clonotypes by the size of the smaller repertoire. RTK rarefaction, the Chao1 estimator, and Recon v2.1 estimates of unobserved clonotypes were used to assess repertoire richness. Generation probabilities for all TCRbeta clonotypes obtained by the gDNA method from a handful of donors were computed using OLGA. Imported from immuneACCESS, the table was reduced by TCRdb to in-frame sequences with V and J called. These copies leave out some clones; in studies compared against another copy, an unresolved V gene accounts for under half, and the cause of the remainder is not known. That table supplies the V and J calls and clone size; D and trimming were determined from the DNA. The sample has 550,000 to 650,000 clones on record, about 96% of them singletons. About 0.11% of the sample comes from the top ten.

CD8 naive samples were obtained by positive selection for CCR7 among CD45RO-negative cells, yielding a CD45RA+CCR7+ population from which TemRA cells were excluded. Donors were healthy HIV-negative adults with no recently reported acute infections or vaccinations. Every donor was a Caucasian adult living in Nashville, Tennessee, USA. Blood was obtained by leukapheresis, after which PBMCs were separated by Ficoll-Histopaque density gradient centrifugation and cryopreserved in liquid nitrogen vapor phase. Analytical flow cytometry was used to check the purity and quantity of every magnetically sorted T cell population. Genomic DNA was isolated from each sorted fraction and quantified by UV absorbance on a Nanodrop 2000c. Overall study outcomes, separate from this receptor: Higher generation probabilities were observed for clonotypes shared by all four sorted-subset donors than for non-shared clonotypes. Based on pairwise subsampling, the degree of clonotype sharing among donors was expected to be affected by sequencing depth. Even with the large sequencing depth, rarefaction of the sorted-subset datasets indicated that sequencing was incomplete. Sampling was restricted to blood, and TCR repertoires in tissues likely differ from the TCR repertoires found in blood. Sharing across a few donors was observed for about 5% of naive CD4, about 3.2% of naive CD8, roughly 2.4% of memory CD4, and around 0.4% of memory CD8 clonotypes. Naive subsets generally had larger estimated clonotype richness than memory subsets. The small number of donors limited the genetic and exposure-history diversity represented.

This receptor chain uses TRBV2 and TRBJ1-1; the D gene is possibly TRBD1, with 5 bases matching. Specimen: naive CD8+ T cells sorted from blood. This sample's cell subset or site label indicates: CD45RA+CCR7+. This receptor was identified in a woman in her twenties or thirties in good health. The CDR3 has the sequence CASRGVRAEAFF. Read as DNA, the sequence is TGTGCCAGCAGAGGTGTCAGGGCTGAAGCTTTCTTT.